The present T cell receptor beta chain was sequenced within a study of radiotherapy plus CTLA-4 blockade in lung cancer. Whole-study findings and limits: After treatment with radiotherapy plus ipilimumab, TCR clones that came from the tumor expanded in blood.

Ipilimumab CTLA-4 blockade and focal radiation were given to patients with chemo-refractory metastatic non-small-cell lung cancer. The CDR3 loop spans 15 amino acids. CDR1 and CDR2 (germline): MNHNS, SASEGT. The V gene lost 2 bases and the J gene lost 3 bases, with 11 bases spanning the gap. With regard to this clone: Its antigen is not identified.

This table comes from immunoSEQ multiplex PCR, and its TCRdb copy is limited to in-frame clones, with some not included. The table lists about 59,000 clones, around three quarters of them singletons. The starting material was peripheral blood, obtained from a patient treated with radiotherapy plus ipilimumab. The V and J genes are TRBV6-1 and TRBJ1-5; maybe TRBD1 (5 bases). This receptor was identified in a human donor with non-small cell lung cancer whose response to radiotherapy plus ipilimumab could not be evaluated. Here the CDR3 reads CASSEYQGPNQPQHF. The CDR3 DNA reads TGTGCCAGCAGTGAATACCAGGGCCCCAATCAGCCCCAGCATTTT.